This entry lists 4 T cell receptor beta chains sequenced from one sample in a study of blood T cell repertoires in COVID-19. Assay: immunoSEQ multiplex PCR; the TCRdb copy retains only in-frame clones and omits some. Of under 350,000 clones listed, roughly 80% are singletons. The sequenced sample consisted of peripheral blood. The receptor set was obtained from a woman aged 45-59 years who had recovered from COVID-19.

Here the CDR3 reads CASSLVATAGANVLTF. The CDR3 nucleotides are TGCGCCAGCAGCTTGGTTGCGACAGCTGGGGCCAACGTCCTGACTTTC. The chain recombines TRBV5-1 with TRBJ2-6; weak D call: TRBD1 (5 bases). CDR1 is SGHRS and CDR2 is YFSETQ in the germline V gene. Deletions cut 0 bases from V and 2 bases from J, with 9 bases between. This CDR3 is 16 amino acids long. Drawing the rest from reference TRBV5-1 and TRBJ2-6, the complete variable domain is KAGVTQTPRYLIKTRGQQVTLSCSPISGHRSVSWYQQTPGQGLQFLFEYFSETQRNKGNFPGRFSGRQFSNSRSEMNVSTLELGDSALYLCASSLVATAGANVLTFGAGSRLTVL.

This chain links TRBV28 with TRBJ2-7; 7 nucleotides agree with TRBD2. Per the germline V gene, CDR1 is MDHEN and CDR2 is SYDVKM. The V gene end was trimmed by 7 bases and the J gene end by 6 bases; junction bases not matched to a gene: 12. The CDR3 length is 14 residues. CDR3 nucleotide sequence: TGTGCCAGCACCTACGGGGAGGGAGGTGGCGAGCAGTACTTC. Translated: CASTYGEGGGEQYF. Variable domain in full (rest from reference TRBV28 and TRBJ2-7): DVKVTQSSRYLVKRTGEKVFLECVQDMDHENMFWYRQDPGLGLRLIYFSYDVKMKEKGDIPEGYSVSREKKERFSLILESASTNQTSMYLCASTYGEGGGEQYFGPGTRLTVT.

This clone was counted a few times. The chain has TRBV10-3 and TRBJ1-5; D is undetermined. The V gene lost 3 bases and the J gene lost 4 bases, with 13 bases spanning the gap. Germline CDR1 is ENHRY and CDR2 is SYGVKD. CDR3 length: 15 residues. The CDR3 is CAISEGTAGNQPQHF. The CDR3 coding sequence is TGTGCCATCAGTGAAGGCACAGCGGGGAATCAGCCCCAGCATTTT.

The CDR3 loop is CASTPDGVAGELFF. CDR3 DNA sequence: TGTGCCAGCACGCCGGATGGAGTTGCCGGGGAGCTGTTTTTT. The chain is built from TRBV5-8 and TRBJ2-2, with D unresolved. This CDR3 region has 14 residues. Germline V gives CDR1 SGHTS, CDR2 YDEGEE. Trimming removed 6 bases at V and 6 bases at J, with 15 bases between.